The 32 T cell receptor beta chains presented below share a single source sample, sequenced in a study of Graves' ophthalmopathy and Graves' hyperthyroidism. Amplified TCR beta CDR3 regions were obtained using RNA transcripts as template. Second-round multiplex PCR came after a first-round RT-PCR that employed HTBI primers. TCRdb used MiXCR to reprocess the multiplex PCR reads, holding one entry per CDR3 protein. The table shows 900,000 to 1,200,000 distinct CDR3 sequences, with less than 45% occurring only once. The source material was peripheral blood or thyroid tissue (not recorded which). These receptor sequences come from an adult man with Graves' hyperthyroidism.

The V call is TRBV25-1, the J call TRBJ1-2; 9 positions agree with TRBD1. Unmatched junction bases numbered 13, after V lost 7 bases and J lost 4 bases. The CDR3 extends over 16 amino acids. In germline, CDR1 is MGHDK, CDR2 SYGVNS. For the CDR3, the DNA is TGTGCCAGCACTACCGGGACAGGGATAGTTGGCTATGGCTACACCTTC. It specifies CASTTGTGIVGYGYTF.

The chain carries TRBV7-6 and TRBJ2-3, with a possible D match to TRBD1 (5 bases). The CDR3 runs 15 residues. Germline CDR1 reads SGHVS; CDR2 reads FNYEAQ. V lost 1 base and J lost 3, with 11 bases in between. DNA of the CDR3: TGTGCCAGCAGCTTAGGCAGGGAAAGGACAGATACGCAGTATTTT. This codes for CASSLGRERTDTQYF. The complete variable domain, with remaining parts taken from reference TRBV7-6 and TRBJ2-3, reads GAGVSQSPRYKVTKRGQDVALRCDPISGHVSLYWYRQALGQGPEFLTYFNYEAQQDKSGLPNDRFSAERPEGSISTLTIQRTEQRDSAMYRCASSLGRERTDTQYFGPGTRLTVL.

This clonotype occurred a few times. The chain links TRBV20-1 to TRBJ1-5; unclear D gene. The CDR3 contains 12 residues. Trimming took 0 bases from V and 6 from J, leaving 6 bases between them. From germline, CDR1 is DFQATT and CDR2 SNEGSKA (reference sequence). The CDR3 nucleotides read TGCAGTGCTAGAGATGGAACTCAGCCCCAGCATTTT. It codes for CSARDGTQPQHF.

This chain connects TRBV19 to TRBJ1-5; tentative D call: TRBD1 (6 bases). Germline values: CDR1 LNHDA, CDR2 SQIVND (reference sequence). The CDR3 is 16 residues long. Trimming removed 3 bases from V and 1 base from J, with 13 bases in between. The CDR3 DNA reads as TGTGCCAGTAGTATGCCGGGGGGCAGGAGCAATCAGCCCCAGCATTTT. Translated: CASSMPGGRSNQPQHF.

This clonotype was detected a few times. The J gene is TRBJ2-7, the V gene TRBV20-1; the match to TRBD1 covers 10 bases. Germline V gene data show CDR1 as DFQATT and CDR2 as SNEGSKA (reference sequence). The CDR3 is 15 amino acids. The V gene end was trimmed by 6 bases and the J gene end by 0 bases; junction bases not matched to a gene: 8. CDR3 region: CSAIPGQGHSYEQYF. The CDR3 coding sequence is TGCAGTGCAATACCGGGACAGGGGCACTCCTACGAGCAGTACTTC.

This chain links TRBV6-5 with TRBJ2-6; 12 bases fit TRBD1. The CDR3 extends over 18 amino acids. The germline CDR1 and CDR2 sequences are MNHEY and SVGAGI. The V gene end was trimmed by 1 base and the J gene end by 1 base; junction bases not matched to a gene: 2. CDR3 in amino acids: CASSYWGQGASGANVLTF. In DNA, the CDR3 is TGTGCCAGCAGTTACTGGGGACAGGGGGCTTCTGGGGCCAACGTCCTGACTTTC.

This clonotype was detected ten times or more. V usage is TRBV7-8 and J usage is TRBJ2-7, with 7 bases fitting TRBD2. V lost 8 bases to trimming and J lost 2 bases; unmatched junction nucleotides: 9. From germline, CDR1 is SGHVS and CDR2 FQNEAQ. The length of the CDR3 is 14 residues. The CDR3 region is CASQPRREPYEQYF. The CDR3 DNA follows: TGTGCCAGCCAGCCAAGGCGGGAGCCCTACGAGCAGTACTTC.

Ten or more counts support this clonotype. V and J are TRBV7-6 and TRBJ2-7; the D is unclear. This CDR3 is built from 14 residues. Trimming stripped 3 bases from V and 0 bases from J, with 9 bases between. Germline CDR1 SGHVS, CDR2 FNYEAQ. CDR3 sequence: CASSFALGSYEQYF. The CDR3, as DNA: TGTGCCAGCAGCTTTGCATTAGGCTCCTACGAGCAGTACTTC.

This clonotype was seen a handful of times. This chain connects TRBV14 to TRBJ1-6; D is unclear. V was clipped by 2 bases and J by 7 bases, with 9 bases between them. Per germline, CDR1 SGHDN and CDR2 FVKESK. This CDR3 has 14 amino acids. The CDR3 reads CASSQPASNSPLHF. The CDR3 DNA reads TGTGCCAGCAGCCAACCCGCCTCCAATTCACCCCTCCACTTT.

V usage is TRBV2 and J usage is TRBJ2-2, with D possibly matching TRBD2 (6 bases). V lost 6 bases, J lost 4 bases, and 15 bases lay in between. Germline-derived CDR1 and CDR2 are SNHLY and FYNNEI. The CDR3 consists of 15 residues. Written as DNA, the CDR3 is TGTGCCAGCAGGGAGGGAAGGAGTGGCACCGGGGAGCTGTTTTTT. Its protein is CASREGRSGTGELFF.

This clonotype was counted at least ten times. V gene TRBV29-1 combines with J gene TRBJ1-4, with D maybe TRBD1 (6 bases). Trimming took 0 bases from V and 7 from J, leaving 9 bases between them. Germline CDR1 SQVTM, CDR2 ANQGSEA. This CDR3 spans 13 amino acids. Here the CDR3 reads CSVEERGGEKLFF. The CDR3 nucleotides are TGCAGCGTTGAAGAGAGAGGGGGTGAAAAACTGTTTTTT.

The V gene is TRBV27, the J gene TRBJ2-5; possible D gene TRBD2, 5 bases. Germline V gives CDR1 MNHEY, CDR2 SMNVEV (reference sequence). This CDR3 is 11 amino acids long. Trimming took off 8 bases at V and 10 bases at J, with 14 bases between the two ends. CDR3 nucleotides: TGTGCCAGCGGGGTAACCGGGGTCCAGTACTTC. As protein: CASGVTGVQYF.

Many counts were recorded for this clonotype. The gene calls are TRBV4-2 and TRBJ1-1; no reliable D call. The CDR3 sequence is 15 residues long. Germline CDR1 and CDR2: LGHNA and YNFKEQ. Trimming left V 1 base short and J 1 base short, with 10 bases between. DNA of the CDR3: TGTGCCAGCAGCCAAGCCCTGAGTCGGAACACTGAAGCTTTCTTT. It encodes CASSQALSRNTEAFF.

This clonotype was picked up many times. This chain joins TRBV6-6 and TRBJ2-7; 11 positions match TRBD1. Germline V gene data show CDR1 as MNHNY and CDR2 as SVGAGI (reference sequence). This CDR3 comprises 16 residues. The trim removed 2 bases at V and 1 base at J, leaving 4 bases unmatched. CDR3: CASSYQGQGVSYEQYF. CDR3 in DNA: TGTGCCAGCAGTTACCAGGGACAGGGGGTATCCTACGAGCAGTACTTC.

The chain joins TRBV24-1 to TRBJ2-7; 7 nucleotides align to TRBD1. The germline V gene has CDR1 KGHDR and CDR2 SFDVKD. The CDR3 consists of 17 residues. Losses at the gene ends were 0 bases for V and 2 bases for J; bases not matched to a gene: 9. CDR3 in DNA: TGTGCCACCAGTGATTTGAGACAGGGCCACAATCCCTACGAGCAGTACTTC. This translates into CATSDLRQGHNPYEQYF.

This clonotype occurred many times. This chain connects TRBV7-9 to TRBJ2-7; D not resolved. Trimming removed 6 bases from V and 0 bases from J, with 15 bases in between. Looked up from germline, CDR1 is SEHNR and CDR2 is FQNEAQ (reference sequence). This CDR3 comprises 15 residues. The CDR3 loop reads CASSVPGVGSYEQYF. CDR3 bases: TGTGCCAGCAGTGTTCCCGGAGTGGGCTCCTACGAGCAGTACTTC.

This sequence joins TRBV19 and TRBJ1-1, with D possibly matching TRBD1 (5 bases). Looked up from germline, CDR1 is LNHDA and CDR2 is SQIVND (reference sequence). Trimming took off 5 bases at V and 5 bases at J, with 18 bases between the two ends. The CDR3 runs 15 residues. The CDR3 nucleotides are TGTGCCAGTAGTCCCCTCCGTAGGGGAGTAACTGAAGCTTTCTTT. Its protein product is CASSPLRRGVTEAFF. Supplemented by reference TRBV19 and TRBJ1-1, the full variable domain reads DGGITQSPKYLFRKEGQNVTLSCEQNLNHDAMYWYRQDPGQGLRLIYYSQIVNDFQKGDIAEGYSVSREKKESFPLTVTSAQKNPTAFYLCASSPLRRGVTEAFFGQGTRLTVV.

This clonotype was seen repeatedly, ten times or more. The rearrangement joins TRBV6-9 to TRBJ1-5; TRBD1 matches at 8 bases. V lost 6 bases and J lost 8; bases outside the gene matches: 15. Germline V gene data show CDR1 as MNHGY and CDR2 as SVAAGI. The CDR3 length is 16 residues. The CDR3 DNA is TGTGCCAGCAGCCAGGACAGGGAAAAATTCATAGAGCCCCAGCATTTT. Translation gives CASSQDREKFIEPQHF.

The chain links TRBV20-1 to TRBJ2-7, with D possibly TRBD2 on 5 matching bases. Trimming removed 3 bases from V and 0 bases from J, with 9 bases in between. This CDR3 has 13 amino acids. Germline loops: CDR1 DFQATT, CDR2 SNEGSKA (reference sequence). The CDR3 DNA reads TGCAGTGCTAGGAAAGGGAGCTCCTACGAGCAGTACTTC. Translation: CSARKGSSYEQYF.

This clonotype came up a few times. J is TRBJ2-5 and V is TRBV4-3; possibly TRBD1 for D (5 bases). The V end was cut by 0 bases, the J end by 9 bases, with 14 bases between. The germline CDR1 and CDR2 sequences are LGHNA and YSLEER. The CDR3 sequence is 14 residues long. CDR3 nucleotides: TGCGCCAGCAGCCAAGATCCCGGGTGGGGCGCCCAGTACTTC. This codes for CASSQDPGWGAQYF.

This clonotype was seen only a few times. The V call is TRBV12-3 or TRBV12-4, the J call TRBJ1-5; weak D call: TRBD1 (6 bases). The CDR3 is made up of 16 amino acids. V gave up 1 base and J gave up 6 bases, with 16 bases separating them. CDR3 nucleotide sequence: TGTGCCAGCAGTTTAGGATCGGGGGCGGGTGGTCAGCCCCAGCATTTT. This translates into CASSLGSGAGGQPQHF.

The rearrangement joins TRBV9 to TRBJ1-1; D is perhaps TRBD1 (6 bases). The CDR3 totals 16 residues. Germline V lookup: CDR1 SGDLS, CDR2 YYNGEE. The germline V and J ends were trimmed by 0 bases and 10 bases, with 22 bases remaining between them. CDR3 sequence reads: CASSVAAGADVAGAFF. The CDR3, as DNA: TGTGCCAGCAGCGTAGCTGCGGGGGCTGACGTTGCGGGAGCTTTCTTT. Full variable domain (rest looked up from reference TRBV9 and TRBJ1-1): DSGVTQTPKHLITATGQRVTLRCSPRSGDLSVYWYQQSLDQGLQFLIQYYNGEERAKGNILERFSAQQFPDLHSELNLSSLELGDSALYFCASSVAAGADVAGAFFGQGTRLTVV.

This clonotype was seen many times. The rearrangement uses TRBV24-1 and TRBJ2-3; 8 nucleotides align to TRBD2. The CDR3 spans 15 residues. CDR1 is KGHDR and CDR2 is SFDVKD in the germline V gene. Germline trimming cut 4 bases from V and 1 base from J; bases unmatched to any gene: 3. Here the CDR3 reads CATSDPTSGTDTQYF. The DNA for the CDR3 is TGTGCCACCAGTGACCCGACTAGCGGCACAGATACGCAGTATTTT.

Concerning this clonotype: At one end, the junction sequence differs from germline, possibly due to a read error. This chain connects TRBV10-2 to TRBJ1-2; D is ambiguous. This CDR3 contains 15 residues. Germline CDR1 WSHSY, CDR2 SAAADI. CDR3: CASSRVGSLGAVLLF. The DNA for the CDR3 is TGCGCCAGCAGCCGAGTGGGCTCCCTGGGCGCGGTTCTCCTTTTC.

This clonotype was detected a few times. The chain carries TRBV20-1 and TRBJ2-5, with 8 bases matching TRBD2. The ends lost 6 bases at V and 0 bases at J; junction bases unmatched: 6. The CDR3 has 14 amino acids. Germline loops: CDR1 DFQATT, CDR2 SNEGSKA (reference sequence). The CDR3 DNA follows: TGCAGTGCCTTACTTAGCGGGAACCAAGAGACCCAGTACTTC. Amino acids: CSALLSGNQETQYF.

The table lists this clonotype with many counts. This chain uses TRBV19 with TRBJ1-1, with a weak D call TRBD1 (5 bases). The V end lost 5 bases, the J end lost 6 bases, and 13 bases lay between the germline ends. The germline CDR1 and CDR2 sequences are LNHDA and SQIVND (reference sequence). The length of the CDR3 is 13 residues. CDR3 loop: CASSGEGDAEAFF. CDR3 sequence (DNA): TGTGCCAGTAGTGGAGAAGGGGACGCTGAAGCTTTCTTT.

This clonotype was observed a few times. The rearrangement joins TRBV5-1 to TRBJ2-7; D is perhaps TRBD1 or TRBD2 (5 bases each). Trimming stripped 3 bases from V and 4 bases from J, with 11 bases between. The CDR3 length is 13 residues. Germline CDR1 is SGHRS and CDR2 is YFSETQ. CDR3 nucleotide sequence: TGCGCCAGCAGCTCTCGGGACGTTTACGAGCAGTACTTC. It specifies CASSSRDVYEQYF.

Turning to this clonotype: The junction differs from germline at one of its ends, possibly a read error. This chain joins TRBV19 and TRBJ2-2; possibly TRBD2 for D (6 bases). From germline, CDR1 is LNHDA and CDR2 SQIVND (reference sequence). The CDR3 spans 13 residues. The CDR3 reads CASGIGGTGELFF. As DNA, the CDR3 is TGTGCCAGTGGTATCGGAGGGACCGGGGAGCTGTTTTTT. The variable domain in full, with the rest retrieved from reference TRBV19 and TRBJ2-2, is DGGITQSPKYLFRKEGQNVTLSCEQNLNHDAMYWYRQDPGQGLRLIYYSQIVNDFQKGDIAEGYSVSREKKESFPLTVTSAQKNPTAFYLCASGIGGTGELFFGEGSRLTVL.

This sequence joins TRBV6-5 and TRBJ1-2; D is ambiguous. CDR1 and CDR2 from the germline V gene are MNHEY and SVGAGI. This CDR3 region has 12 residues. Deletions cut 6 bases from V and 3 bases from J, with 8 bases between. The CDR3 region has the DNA TGTGCCAGCAGGCAGGACGACTATGGCTACACCTTC. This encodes CASRQDDYGYTF.

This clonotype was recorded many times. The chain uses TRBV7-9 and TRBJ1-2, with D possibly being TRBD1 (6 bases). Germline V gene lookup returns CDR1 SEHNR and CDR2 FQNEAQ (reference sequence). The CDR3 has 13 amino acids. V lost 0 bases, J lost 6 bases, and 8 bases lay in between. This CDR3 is CASSLAGGNGYTF. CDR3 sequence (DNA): TGTGCCAGCAGCTTAGCAGGGGGGAATGGCTACACCTTC.

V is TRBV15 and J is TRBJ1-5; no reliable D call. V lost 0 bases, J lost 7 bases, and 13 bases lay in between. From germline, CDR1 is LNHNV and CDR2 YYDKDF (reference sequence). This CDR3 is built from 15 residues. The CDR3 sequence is CATSRDWSHEQPQHF. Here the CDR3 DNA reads TGTGCCACCAGCAGAGATTGGAGCCATGAACAGCCCCAGCATTTT.

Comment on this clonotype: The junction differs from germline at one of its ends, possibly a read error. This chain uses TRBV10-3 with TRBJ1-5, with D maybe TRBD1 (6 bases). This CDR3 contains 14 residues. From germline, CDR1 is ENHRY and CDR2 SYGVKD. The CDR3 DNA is TGTGCCAGCAGTACCGGGACAAGAAATCAGCCCCAGCATTTT. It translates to CASSTGTRNQPQHF.